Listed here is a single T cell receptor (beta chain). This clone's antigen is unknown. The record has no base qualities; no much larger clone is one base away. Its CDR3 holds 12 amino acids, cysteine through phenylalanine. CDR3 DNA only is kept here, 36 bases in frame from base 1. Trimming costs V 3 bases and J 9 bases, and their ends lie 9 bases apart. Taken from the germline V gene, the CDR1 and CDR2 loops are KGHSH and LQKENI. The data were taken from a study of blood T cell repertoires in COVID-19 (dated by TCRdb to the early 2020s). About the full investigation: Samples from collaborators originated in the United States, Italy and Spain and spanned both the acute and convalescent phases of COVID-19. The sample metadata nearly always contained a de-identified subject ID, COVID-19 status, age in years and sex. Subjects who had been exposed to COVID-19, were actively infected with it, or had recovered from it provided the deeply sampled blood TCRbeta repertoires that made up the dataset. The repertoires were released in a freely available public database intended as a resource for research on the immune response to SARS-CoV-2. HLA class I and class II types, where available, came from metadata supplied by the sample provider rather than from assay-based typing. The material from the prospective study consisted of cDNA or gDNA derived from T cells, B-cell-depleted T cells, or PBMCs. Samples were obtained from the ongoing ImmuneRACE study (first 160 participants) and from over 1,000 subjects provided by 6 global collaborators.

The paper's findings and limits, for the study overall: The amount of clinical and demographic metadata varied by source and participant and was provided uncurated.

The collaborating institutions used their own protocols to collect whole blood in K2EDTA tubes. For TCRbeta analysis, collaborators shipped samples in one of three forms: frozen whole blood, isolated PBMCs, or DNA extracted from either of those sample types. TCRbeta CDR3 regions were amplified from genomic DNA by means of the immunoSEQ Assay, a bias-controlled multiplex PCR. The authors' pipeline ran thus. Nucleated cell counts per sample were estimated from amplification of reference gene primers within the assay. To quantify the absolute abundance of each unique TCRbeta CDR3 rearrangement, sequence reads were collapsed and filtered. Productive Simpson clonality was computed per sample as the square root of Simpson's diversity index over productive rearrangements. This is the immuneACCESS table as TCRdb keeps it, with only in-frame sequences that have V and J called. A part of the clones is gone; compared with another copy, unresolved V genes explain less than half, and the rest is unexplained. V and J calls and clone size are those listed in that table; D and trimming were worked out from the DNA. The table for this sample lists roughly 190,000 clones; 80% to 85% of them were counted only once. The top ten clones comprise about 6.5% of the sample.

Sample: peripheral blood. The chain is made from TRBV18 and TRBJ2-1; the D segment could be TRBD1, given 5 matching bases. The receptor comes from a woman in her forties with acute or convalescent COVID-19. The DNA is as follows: TGTGCCAGCTCACCCGTGCAGGGTGAGCAGTTCTTC. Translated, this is CASSPVQGEQFF.